This T cell receptor beta chain was documented in a study of OX40 agonist ivuxolimab in advanced cancers. CDR1 and CDR2 (germline): MNHNS, SASEGT. This CDR3 is built from 15 residues. The V end lost 2 bases, the J end lost 0 bases, and 8 bases lay between the germline ends. Clones were read by immunoSEQ multiplex PCR, and TCRdb kept only the in-frame ones, dropping some. The sample consists of about 42,000 clones, around 89% of them appearing once. The V call is TRBV6-1, the J call TRBJ2-1; unclear D gene. The TCR sequence derives from an adult with an advanced solid tumor such as melanoma, head and neck, liver or kidney cancer. The sample in question was CD4+ or CD8+ T cells sorted from blood, obtained in a trial of the OX40 agonist ivuxolimab. In DNA form, the CDR3 reads TGTGCCAGCAGTGAAACTGTGAGCTCCTACAATGAGCAGTTCTTC. Translated: CASSETVSSYNEQFF.